What follows are 9 T cell receptor beta chains derived from one specimen sequenced in a study of T cell responses to AZD1222 COVID-19 vaccine. This table comes from immunoSEQ multiplex PCR, and its TCRdb copy is limited to in-frame clones, with some not included. The sample holds 150,000 to 200,000 clones, roughly 93% seen once. The specimen was peripheral blood, collected on day 0 of AZD1222 vaccination. These receptors originate from an adult in good health.

A single count supports this clone. V and J are TRBV6-5 and TRBJ2-1, with no clear D. V dropped 8 bases and J dropped 0 bases, with 14 bases sitting between them. In germline, CDR1 is MNHEY, CDR2 SVGAGI. The length of the CDR3 is 15 residues. CDR3: CASGDRLSSYNEQFF. The CDR3 bases are TGTGCCAGCGGCGATCGGCTGAGCTCCTACAATGAGCAGTTCTTC.

V is TRBV7-9 and J is TRBJ1-5, with 8 nucleotides matching TRBD1. Per germline, CDR1 SEHNR and CDR2 FQNEAQ (reference sequence). V lost 5 bases and J lost 1; bases outside the gene matches: 4. The CDR3 contains 15 residues. CDR3 sequence reads: CASSQTGASNQPQHF. The CDR3 DNA reads as TGTGCCAGCAGCCAGACAGGGGCGAGCAATCAGCCCCAGCATTTT.

The V and J genes are TRBV7-9 and TRBJ1-2, with D tentatively TRBD1 (5 bases). The CDR3 consists of 17 residues. In germline, CDR1 is SEHNR, CDR2 FQNEAQ (reference sequence). Trimming removed 2 bases at V and 2 bases at J, with 18 bases between. CDR3 nucleotide sequence: TGTGCCAGCAGCTTATCTCGGTCGACAGATCTAAACTATGGCTACACCTTC. This gives the protein CASSLSRSTDLNYGYTF.

V is TRBV11-2 and J is TRBJ1-1; no clear D. The V and J ends lost 1 base and 7 bases respectively, with 7 bases between them. The CDR3 is 12 residues long. In germline, CDR1 is SGHAT, CDR2 FQNNGV. The CDR3 is CASSLVRFEAFF. CDR3 bases: TGTGCCAGCAGCTTAGTCCGCTTTGAAGCTTTCTTT.

V usage is TRBV28 and J usage is TRBJ1-2; TRBD1 matches at 8 bases. The length of the CDR3 is 14 residues. Germline CDR1 and CDR2: MDHEN and SYDVKM. V was clipped by 1 base and J by 6 bases; unmatched bases: 4. The CDR3 here is CASSLLGTGNGYTF. The DNA for the CDR3 is TGTGCCAGCAGTTTATTGGGGACAGGTAATGGCTACACCTTC.

The chain joins TRBV11-3 to TRBJ2-3; 10 nucleotides match TRBD2. The trim removed 4 bases at V and 0 bases at J, leaving 4 bases unmatched. The CDR3 length is 16 residues. The V gene's germline CDR1 is SGHNT and CDR2 YENEEA. CDR3 in amino acids: CASSSGLAASTDTQYF. CDR3 DNA: TGTGCCAGCAGCTCCGGACTAGCGGCCAGCACAGATACGCAGTATTTT.

The chain recombines TRBV2 with TRBJ1-1; tentatively, D is TRBD1 (6 bases). Germline assignment: CDR1 SNHLY and CDR2 FYNNEI. This CDR3 comprises 14 residues. The V end was cut by 4 bases, the J end by 3 bases, with 12 bases between. The CDR3 bases are TGTGCCAGCAGTGTTTCAGGGGCCGACACTGAAGCTTTCTTT. Amino acid sequence: CASSVSGADTEAFF. Full variable domain (outside the CDR3, taken from reference TRBV2 and TRBJ1-1): EPEVTQTPSHQVTQMGQEVILRCVPISNHLYFYWYRQILGQKVEFLVSFYNNEISEKSEIFDDQFSVERPDGSNFTLKIRSTKLEDSAMYFCASSVSGADTEAFFGQGTRLTVV.

V is TRBV27 and J is TRBJ1-2, with D possibly matching TRBD1 (5 bases). CDR3 length equals 15 residues. The V end was cut by 4 bases, the J end by 1 base, with 13 bases between. Per germline, CDR1 MNHEY and CDR2 SMNVEV (reference sequence). The CDR3 protein is CASSSKGRGNYGYTF. The DNA for the CDR3 is TGTGCCAGCAGTTCCAAGGGTAGGGGTAACTATGGCTACACCTTC.

The chain uses TRBV7-9 and TRBJ2-7, with unresolved D. CDR1 is SEHNR, CDR2 FQNEAQ, per germline (reference sequence). The CDR3 is 17 residues long. V lost 1 base and J 0 bases, leaving 16 bases between the germline ends. The CDR3 reads CASSLVIIRDSSYEQYF. The CDR3 DNA reads TGTGCCAGCAGCTTAGTAATCATCCGAGATAGCTCCTACGAGCAGTACTTC.